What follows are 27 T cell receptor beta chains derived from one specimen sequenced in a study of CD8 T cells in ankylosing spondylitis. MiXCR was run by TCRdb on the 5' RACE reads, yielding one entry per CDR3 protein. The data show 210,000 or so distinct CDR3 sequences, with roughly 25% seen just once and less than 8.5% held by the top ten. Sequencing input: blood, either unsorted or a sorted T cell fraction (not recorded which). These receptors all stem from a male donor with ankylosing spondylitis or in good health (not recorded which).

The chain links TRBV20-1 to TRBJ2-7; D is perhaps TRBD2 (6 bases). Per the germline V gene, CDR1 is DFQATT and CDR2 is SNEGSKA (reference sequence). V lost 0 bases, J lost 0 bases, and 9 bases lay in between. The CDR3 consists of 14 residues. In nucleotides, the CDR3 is TGCAGTGCTAGAGATCGGCGGGACTCCTACGAGCAGTACTTC. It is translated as CSARDRRDSYEQYF.

The DNA of the CDR3 is TGTGCCAGCAGGCGACTACAGGGCACCTACGAGCAGTACTTC. Amino acids: CASRRLQGTYEQYF. The rearrangement joins TRBV12-3 or TRBV12-4 to TRBJ2-7; perhaps TRBD1 as D (6 bases). The V end was cut by 6 bases, the J end by 2 bases, with 14 bases between. The CDR3 has 14 amino acids.

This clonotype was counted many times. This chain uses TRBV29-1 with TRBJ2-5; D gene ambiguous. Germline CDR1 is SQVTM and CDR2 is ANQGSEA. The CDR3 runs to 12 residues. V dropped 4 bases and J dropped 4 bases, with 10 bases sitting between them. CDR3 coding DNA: TGCAGCGTTGGTTCGACACTAGAGACCCAGTACTTC. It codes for CSVGSTLETQYF.

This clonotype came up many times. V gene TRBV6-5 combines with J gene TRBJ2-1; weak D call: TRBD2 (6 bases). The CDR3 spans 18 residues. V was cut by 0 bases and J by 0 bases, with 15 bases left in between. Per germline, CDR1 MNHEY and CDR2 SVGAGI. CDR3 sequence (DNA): TGTGCCAGCAGTTACTCGACCAGCGGGTTCAGCTCCTACAATGAGCAGTTCTTC. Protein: CASSYSTSGFSSYNEQFF.

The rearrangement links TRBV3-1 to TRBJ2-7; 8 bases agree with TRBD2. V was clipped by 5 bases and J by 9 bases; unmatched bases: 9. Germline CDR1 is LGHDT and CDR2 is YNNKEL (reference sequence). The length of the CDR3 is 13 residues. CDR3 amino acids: CASSVGTSSVQYF. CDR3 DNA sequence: TGTGCCAGCAGCGTTGGGACTAGTTCCGTGCAGTACTTC.

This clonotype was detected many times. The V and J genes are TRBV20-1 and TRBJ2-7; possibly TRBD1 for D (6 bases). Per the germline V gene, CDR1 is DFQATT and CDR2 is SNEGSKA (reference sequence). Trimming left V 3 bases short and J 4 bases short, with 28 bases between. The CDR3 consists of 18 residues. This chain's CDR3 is CSASSGTGKRGLRYEQYF. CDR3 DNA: TGCAGTGCTAGTTCGGGTACAGGGAAGAGAGGGTTACGGTACGAGCAGTACTTC.

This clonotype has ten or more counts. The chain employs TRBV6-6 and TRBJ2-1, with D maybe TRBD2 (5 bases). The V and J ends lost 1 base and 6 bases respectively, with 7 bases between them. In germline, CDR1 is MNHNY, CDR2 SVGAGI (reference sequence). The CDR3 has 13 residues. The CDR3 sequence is CASSYLRGNEQFF. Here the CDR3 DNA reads TGTGCCAGCAGTTACTTACGGGGCAATGAGCAGTTCTTC.

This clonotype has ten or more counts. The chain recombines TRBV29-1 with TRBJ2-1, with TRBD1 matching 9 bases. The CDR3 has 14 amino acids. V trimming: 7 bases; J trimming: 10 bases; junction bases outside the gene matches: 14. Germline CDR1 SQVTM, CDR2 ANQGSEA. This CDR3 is CSASGGGQGYEQFF. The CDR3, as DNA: TGCAGCGCCTCCGGCGGGGGACAGGGCTACGAGCAGTTCTTC.

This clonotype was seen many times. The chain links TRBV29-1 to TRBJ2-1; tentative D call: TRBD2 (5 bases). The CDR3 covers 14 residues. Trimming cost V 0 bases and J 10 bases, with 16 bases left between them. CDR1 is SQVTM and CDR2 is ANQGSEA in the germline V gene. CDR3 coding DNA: TGCAGCGTTGAAGAATTGAGGGAGCTTGGGGAGCAGTTCTTC. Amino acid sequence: CSVEELRELGEQFF.

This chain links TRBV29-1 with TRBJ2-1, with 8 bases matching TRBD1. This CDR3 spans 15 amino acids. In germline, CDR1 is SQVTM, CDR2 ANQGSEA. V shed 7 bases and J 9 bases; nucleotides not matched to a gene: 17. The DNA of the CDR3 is TGCAGCGCTGGTCCCCAGGCGGACAGGGTTAGTGAGCAGTTCTTC. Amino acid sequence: CSAGPQADRVSEQFF.

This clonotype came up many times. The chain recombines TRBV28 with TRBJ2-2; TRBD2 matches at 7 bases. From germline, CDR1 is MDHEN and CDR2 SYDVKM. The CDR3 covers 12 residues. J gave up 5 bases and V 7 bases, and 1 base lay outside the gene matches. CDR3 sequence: CASTRETGELFF. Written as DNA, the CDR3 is TGTGCCAGCACGCGGGAGACCGGGGAGCTGTTTTTT.

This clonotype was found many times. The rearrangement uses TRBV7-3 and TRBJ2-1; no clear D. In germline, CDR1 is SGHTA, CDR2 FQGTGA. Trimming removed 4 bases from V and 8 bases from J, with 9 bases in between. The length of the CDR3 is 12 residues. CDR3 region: CASSSDRDEQFF. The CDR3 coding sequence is TGTGCCAGCAGCTCAGATCGGGATGAGCAGTTCTTC.

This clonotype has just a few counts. The chain's CDR3 is CSALRDQETQYF. The DNA for the CDR3 is TGCAGTGCGCTTAGGGACCAAGAGACCCAGTACTTC. The gene calls are TRBV20-1 and TRBJ2-5; D is unresolved. CDR1 is DFQATT and CDR2 is SNEGSKA in the germline V gene (reference sequence). V gave up 6 bases and J gave up 0 bases, with 8 bases separating them. The CDR3 totals 12 residues.

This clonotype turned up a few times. The CDR3 sequence is CATSRTIGGKENTIYF. In DNA, the CDR3 is TGTGCCACCAGCAGAACGATTGGGGGCAAGGAAAACACCATATATTTT. V usage is TRBV15 and J usage is TRBJ1-3, with D tentatively TRBD1 (6 bases). The germline V gene has CDR1 LNHNV and CDR2 YYDKDF (reference sequence). V shed 2 bases and J shed 6 bases, with 17 bases lying between them. CDR3 length: 16 amino acids.

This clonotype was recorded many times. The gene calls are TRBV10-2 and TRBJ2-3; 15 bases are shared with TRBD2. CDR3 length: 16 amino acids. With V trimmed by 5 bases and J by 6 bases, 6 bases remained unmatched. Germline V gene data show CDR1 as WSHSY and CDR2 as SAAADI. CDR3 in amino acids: CASSWTSGRASDTQYF. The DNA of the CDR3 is TGCGCCAGCAGTTGGACTAGCGGGAGGGCCTCGGATACGCAGTATTTT.

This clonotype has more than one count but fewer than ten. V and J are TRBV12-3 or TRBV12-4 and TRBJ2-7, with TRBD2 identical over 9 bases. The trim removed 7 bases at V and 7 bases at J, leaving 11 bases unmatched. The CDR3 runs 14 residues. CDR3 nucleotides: TGTGCCAGCACCTTGGGACTAGCCTCGAAGGAGCAGTACTTC. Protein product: CASTLGLASKEQYF.

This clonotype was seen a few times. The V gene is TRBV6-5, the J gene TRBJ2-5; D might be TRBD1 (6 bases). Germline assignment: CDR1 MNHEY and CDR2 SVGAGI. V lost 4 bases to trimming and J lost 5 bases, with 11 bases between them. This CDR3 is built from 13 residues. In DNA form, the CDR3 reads TGTGCCAGCAGTTCGAGCCAGGGGGAGACCCAGTACTTC. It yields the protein CASSSSQGETQYF.

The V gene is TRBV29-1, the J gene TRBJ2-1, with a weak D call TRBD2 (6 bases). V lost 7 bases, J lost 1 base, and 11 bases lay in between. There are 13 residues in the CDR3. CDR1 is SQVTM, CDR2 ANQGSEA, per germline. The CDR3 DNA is TGCAGCGGAACCGGGACTTCCTACAATGAGCAGTTCTTC. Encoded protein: CSGTGTSYNEQFF.

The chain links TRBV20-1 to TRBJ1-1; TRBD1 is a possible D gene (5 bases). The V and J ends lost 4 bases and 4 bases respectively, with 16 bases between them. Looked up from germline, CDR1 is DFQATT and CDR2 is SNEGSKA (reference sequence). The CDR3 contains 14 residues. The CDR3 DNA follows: TGCAGTGCTAAAATGGACACCTTGGGCACTGAAGCTTTCTTT. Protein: CSAKMDTLGTEAFF.

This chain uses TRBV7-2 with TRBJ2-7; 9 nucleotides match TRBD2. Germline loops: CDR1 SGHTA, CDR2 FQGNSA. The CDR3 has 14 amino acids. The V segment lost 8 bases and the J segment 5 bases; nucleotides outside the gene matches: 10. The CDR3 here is CASGFGGRAHEQYF. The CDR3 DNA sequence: TGTGCCAGCGGGTTTGGCGGGAGGGCCCACGAGCAGTACTTC.

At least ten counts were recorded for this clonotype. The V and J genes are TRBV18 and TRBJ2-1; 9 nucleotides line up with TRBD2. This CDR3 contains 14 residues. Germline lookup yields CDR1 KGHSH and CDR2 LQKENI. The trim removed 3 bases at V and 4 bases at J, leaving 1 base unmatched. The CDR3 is CASSPGLAYNEQFF. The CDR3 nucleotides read TGTGCCAGCTCACCGGGACTAGCTTACAATGAGCAGTTCTTC.

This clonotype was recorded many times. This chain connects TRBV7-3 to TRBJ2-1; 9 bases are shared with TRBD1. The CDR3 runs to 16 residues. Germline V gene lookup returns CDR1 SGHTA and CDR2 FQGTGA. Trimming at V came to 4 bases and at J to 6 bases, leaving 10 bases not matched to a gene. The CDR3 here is CASSSRAGTGFNEQFF. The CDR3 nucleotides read TGTGCCAGCAGCTCTCGGGCAGGGACAGGGTTCAATGAGCAGTTCTTC.

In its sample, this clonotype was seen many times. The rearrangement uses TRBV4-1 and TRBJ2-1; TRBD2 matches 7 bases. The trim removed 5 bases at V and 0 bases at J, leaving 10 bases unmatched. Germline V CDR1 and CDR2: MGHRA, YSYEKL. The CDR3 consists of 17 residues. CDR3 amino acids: CASSTILGGSSYNEQFF. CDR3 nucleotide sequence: TGCGCCAGCAGCACCATCCTCGGCGGGAGCTCCTACAATGAGCAGTTCTTC.

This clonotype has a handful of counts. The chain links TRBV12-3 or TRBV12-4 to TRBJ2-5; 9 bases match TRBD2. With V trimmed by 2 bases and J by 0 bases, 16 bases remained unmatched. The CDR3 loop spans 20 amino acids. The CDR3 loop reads CASSLFPSLRLADNQETQYF. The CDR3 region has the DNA TGTGCCAGCAGTTTATTCCCGAGCCTAAGACTAGCGGATAACCAAGAGACCCAGTACTTC.

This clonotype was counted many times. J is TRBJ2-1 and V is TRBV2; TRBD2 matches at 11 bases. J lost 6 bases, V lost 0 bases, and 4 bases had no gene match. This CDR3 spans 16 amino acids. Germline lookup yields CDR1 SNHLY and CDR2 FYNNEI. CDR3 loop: CASSEAGGTSGNEQFF. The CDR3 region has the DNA TGTGCCAGCAGTGAAGCGGGGGGGACTAGCGGCAATGAGCAGTTCTTC.

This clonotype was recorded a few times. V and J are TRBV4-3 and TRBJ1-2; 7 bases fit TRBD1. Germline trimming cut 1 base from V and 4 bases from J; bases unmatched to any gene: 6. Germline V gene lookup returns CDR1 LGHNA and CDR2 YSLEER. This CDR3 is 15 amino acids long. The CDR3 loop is CASSQVAGQPYGYTF. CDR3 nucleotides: TGCGCCAGCAGCCAAGTTGCGGGACAGCCCTATGGCTACACCTTC.

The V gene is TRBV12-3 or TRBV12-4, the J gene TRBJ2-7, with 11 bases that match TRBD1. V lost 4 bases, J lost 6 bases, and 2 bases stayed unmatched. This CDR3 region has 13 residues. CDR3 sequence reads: CASSSGQGAEQYF. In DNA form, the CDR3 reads TGTGCCAGCAGTTCAGGACAGGGGGCCGAGCAGTACTTC.